Following are 28 T cell receptor beta chains from one sample sequenced in a study of T cell repertoires in cytomegalovirus infection. One entry per CDR3 protein, called by TCRdb with MiXCR from the reads. The sample records 900,000 to 950,000 distinct CDR3 sequences, around 31% being singletons. Their antigen targets remain unknown. The source material was cultured CD8+ T cells from PBMCs, sampled from culture after CMV antigen stimulation. Receptors were obtained from a human donor in good health (CMV status not recorded). Some clones in this sample may be carry-over from other donors' samples.

The chain is built from TRBV12-3 or TRBV12-4 and TRBJ1-1; no clear D. CDR3 length: 11 residues. V was shortened by 7 bases and J by 6 bases, with 9 bases between the two germline ends. DNA of the CDR3: TGTGCCAGCACGTTATCTGCTGAAGCTTTCTTT. It specifies CASTLSAEAFF.

The rearrangement uses TRBV7-9 and TRBJ2-7; D uncertain. Germline CDR1 SEHNR, CDR2 FQNEAQ (reference sequence). This CDR3 has 13 amino acids. The V end was cut by 5 bases, the J end by 3 bases, with 11 bases between. The CDR3 loop reads CASSPRHDYEQYV. The CDR3 DNA reads as TGTGCCAGCAGCCCTAGACATGACTACGAGCAGTACGTC.

This clonotype was seen just once. The V call is TRBV2, the J call TRBJ2-3; tentative D call: TRBD1 (6 bases). In germline, CDR1 is SNHLY, CDR2 FYNNEI. The CDR3 loop spans 16 amino acids. Trimming took 5 bases from V and 5 from J, leaving 20 bases between them. CDR3 residues: CASSTTGSGGIDTQYF. The CDR3 DNA reads as TGTGCCAGCAGTACAACAGGGTCCGGTGGCATAGATACGCAGTATTTT.

This clonotype was seen ten or more times. V and J are TRBV12-5 and TRBJ1-1; tentatively, D is TRBD1 (5 bases). Germline CDR1 and CDR2: LGHNT and FRNRAP. The length of the CDR3 is 13 residues. The germline V and J ends were trimmed by 3 bases and 5 bases, with 10 bases remaining between them. The CDR3: CASGFGRGTEAFF. The CDR3 DNA reads as TGTGCTAGTGGTTTCGGTCGGGGGACTGAAGCTTTCTTT. Together with reference TRBV12-5 and TRBJ1-1, the CDR3 gives the full variable domain: DARVTQTPRHKVTEMGQEVTMRCQPILGHNTVFWYRQTMMQGLELLAYFRNRAPLDDSGMPKDRFSAEMPDATLATLKIQPSEPRDSAVYFCASGFGRGTEAFFGQGTRLTVV.

The chain combines TRBV29-1 with TRBJ2-7, with D perhaps TRBD1 or TRBD2 (5 bases each). With 6 bases removed from V and 0 bases from J, the gap between germline ends came to 18 bases. The CDR3 consists of 15 residues. CDR1 is SQVTM, CDR2 ANQGSEA, per germline. CDR3 sequence reads: CSVKGGDASSYEQYF. In nucleotides, the CDR3 is TGCAGCGTCAAAGGTGGGGACGCGAGCTCCTACGAGCAGTACTTC.

This rearrangement joins TRBV10-2 to TRBJ1-2, with 10 nucleotides matching TRBD1. The germline V gene encodes CDR1 WSHSY and CDR2 SAAADI. After removal of 7 bases from V and 3 bases from J, the junction contained 8 bases not matched to a gene. The CDR3 length is 15 residues. The CDR3 spells CASTEGQGLHYGYTF. The DNA for the CDR3 is TGCGCCAGCACCGAGGGACAGGGGCTCCACTATGGCTACACCTTC.

The V call is TRBV6-2 or TRBV6-3, the J call TRBJ2-7; no definite D call. Germline V gives CDR1 MNHEY, CDR2 SVGEGT. This CDR3 region has 18 residues. V lost 0 bases and J lost 0, with 18 bases in between. For the CDR3, the DNA is TGTGCCAGCAGTTACTCCCTGGACCTGATTCAAAGCTCCTACGAGCAGTACTTC. Encoded protein: CASSYSLDLIQSSYEQYF.

This clonotype was detected many times. This chain joins TRBV7-2 and TRBJ2-1, with 11 nucleotides matching TRBD2. This CDR3 is built from 18 residues. The V gene's germline CDR1 is SGHTA and CDR2 FQGNSA. Trimming cost V 1 base and J 2 bases; bases outside gene matches: 7. The CDR3 loop is CASSLELRLAGTYNEQFF. The CDR3 DNA reads as TGTGCCAGCAGCTTAGAGCTAAGACTAGCGGGGACCTACAATGAGCAGTTCTTC.

This clonotype was detected ten times or more. The V and J genes are TRBV7-9 and TRBJ2-1, with D possibly TRBD1 on 6 matching bases. Per the germline V gene, CDR1 is SEHNR and CDR2 is FQNEAQ (reference sequence). The CDR3 is made up of 16 amino acids. Trimming pared 6 bases from V and 1 base from J, leaving 16 bases between. The chain's CDR3 is CASSPGQGKSYNEQFF. In DNA, the CDR3 is TGTGCCAGCAGTCCAGGTCAGGGGAAATCCTACAATGAGCAGTTCTTC.

This clonotype was counted between two and nine times. This sequence joins TRBV20-1 and TRBJ2-1; D is perhaps TRBD1 or TRBD2 (7 bases each). V gave up 2 bases and J gave up 7 bases, with 12 bases separating them. The CDR3 has 13 residues. The germline V gene has CDR1 DFQATT and CDR2 SNEGSKA (reference sequence). The CDR3 DNA reads as TGCAGTGCTAGACACAGGGGAGGGAATGAGCAGTTCTTC. Translating gives CSARHRGGNEQFF.

This clonotype has just one count. J is TRBJ2-1 and V is TRBV3-1, with 7 bases matching TRBD1. Germline loops: CDR1 LGHDT, CDR2 YNNKEL (reference sequence). The V segment lost 0 bases and the J segment 10 bases; nucleotides outside the gene matches: 3. The CDR3 has 13 residues. DNA of the CDR3: TGTGCCAGCAGCCAAGAAGGGGGCCTAGAGCAGTTCTTC. Its translation: CASSQEGGLEQFF.

A word on this clonotype: A much larger clone is a single base away; this may be a read error. The J gene is TRBJ2-7, the V gene TRBV12-5; a possible D gene is TRBD1 (5 bases). V was cut by 5 bases and J by 7 bases, with 18 bases left in between. The CDR3 runs 14 residues. CDR1 and CDR2 from the germline V gene are LGHNT and FRNRAP. This CDR3 reads CASGLSRTWEEQYF. As DNA, the CDR3 is TGTGCTAGTGGTCTCAGCCGGACATGGGAAGAGCAGTACTTC.

This clonotype was counted many times. CDR3 region: CASSLDNLRVTDTQYF. The CDR3 region has the DNA TGTGCCAGCAGCTTAGACAACCTGAGGGTCACAGATACGCAGTATTTT. The V gene is TRBV7-2, the J gene TRBJ2-3, with a tentative D call TRBD2 (5 bases). The CDR3 is 16 amino acids. In germline, CDR1 is SGHTA, CDR2 FQGNSA. The V end lost 1 base, the J end lost 2 bases, and 13 bases lay between the germline ends.

The CDR3 spells CASSPVTTGGPQYV. Here the CDR3 DNA reads TGTGCCAGCAGCCCAGTTACGACAGGGGGTCCCCAGTACGTC. The chain uses TRBV6-6 and TRBJ2-7, with 9 bases that match TRBD1. The CDR3 is made up of 14 amino acids. The V segment lost 6 bases and the J segment 10 bases; nucleotides outside the gene matches: 13. CDR1 is MNHNY and CDR2 is SVGAGI in the germline V gene (reference sequence).

This clonotype was seen more than once but under ten times. J is TRBJ2-7 and V is TRBV7-9; D possibly corresponds to TRBD2 (5 bases). The ends were cut back, 5 bases at V and 6 bases at J, with 20 bases in the middle. CDR1 is SEHNR, CDR2 FQNEAQ, per germline (reference sequence). The CDR3 covers 15 residues. The CDR3 spells CASSHRDSPLAEQYF. For the CDR3, the DNA is TGTGCCAGCAGCCATCGGGATTCACCTTTGGCCGAGCAGTACTTC.

The chain uses TRBV5-1 and TRBJ2-3; possibly TRBD1 for D (6 bases). The V end was cut by 2 bases, the J end by 6 bases, with 16 bases between. This CDR3 region has 15 residues. Germline values: CDR1 SGHRS, CDR2 YFSETQ. The CDR3 region has the DNA TGCGCCAGCAGCTTTTACGAGGGGGTGCGGGATACGCAGTATTTT. Translated: CASSFYEGVRDTQYF.

The rearrangement uses TRBV7-8 and TRBJ2-5, with TRBD1 identical over 7 bases. Germline V gene data show CDR1 as SGHVS and CDR2 as FQNEAQ. V trimming: 5 bases; J trimming: 4 bases; junction bases outside the gene matches: 16. This CDR3 spans 17 amino acids. DNA of the CDR3: TGTGCCAGCAGCAAATCGCCGGGACAGCGCCCCTTAGAGACCCAGTACTTC. Translating it yields CASSKSPGQRPLETQYF.

There are many counts of this clonotype. This chain links TRBV6-5 with TRBJ1-1, with 10 bases matching TRBD1. Germline trimming cut 4 bases from V and 4 bases from J; bases unmatched to any gene: 0. This CDR3 spans 13 amino acids. The germline CDR1 and CDR2 sequences are MNHEY and SVGAGI. The CDR3 spells CASSWDRGTEAFF. CDR3 DNA sequence: TGTGCCAGCAGTTGGGACAGGGGCACTGAAGCTTTCTTT.

This clonotype appeared many times. This chain links TRBV7-2 with TRBJ2-3, with TRBD2 identical over 9 bases. Trimming at V came to 0 bases and at J to 5 bases, leaving 6 bases not matched to a gene. Per germline, CDR1 SGHTA and CDR2 FQGNSA. This CDR3 has 16 residues. The CDR3 DNA reads TGTGCCAGCAGCTTAGCGCTGGCGGGGGGGGGAGATACGCAGTATTTT. This translates into CASSLALAGGGDTQYF.

This clonotype was found a few times. The chain links TRBV4-1 to TRBJ1-1; D is ambiguous. This CDR3 region has 14 residues. Trimming shortened V by 5 bases and J by 3 bases, and 13 bases separated the two germline ends. Germline CDR1 MGHRA, CDR2 YSYEKL. CDR3 nucleotide sequence: TGCGCCAGCAGCTCAGGCCCCGCGGACACTGAAGCTTTCTTT. Its translation: CASSSGPADTEAFF.

Worth noting for this clonotype: An end of the junction does not agree with germline; a read error may underlie this. The chain uses TRBV10-3 and TRBJ2-1, with TRBD1 matching over 7 bases. Germline loops: CDR1 ENHRY, CDR2 SYGVKD. The CDR3 totals 17 residues. Here the CDR3 DNA reads TGTGCCATCAGTCGAACGTCGGGACAGAGCTCCTACTATGAGCAGTTCTTC. Its translation is CAISRTSGQSSYYEQFF.

The genes are TRBV19 and TRBJ2-1; 9 bases line up with TRBD2. The ends lost 3 bases at V and 7 bases at J; junction bases unmatched: 10. CDR1 is LNHDA, CDR2 SQIVND, per germline (reference sequence). The CDR3 runs 16 residues. CDR3 residues: CASSILAGRSGNEQFF. In DNA, the CDR3 is TGTGCCAGTAGTATTCTAGCGGGGCGATCGGGGAATGAGCAGTTCTTC.

This clonotype was detected ten times or more. The chain has TRBV20-1 and TRBJ1-1; D call uncertain. Trimming removed 1 base at V and 1 base at J, with 16 bases between. CDR1 is DFQATT and CDR2 is SNEGSKA in the germline V gene (reference sequence). The CDR3 loop spans 16 amino acids. CDR3 sequence reads: CSARASKRPTNTEAFF. The CDR3 nucleotides are TGCAGTGCTAGAGCTTCAAAGAGACCAACGAACACTGAAGCTTTCTTT.

This rearrangement joins TRBV4-2 to TRBJ2-6; D remains unclear. CDR1 is LGHNA and CDR2 is YNFKEQ in the germline V gene. Deletions cut 4 bases from V and 3 bases from J, with 13 bases between. This CDR3 is 16 amino acids long. In nucleotides, the CDR3 is TGTGCCAGCAGCCTTATTACGGCTAATGGGGCCAACGTCCTGACTTTC. As protein: CASSLITANGANVLTF.

This clonotype was picked up many times. The chain carries TRBV7-2 and TRBJ2-3, with TRBD1 matching 7 bases. The CDR3 length is 17 residues. The V gene's germline CDR1 is SGHTA and CDR2 FQGNSA. J gave up 1 base and V 5 bases, and 12 bases lay outside the gene matches. The CDR3 reads CASSTKTGFYGTDTQYF. In DNA, the CDR3 is TGTGCCAGCAGCACCAAGACAGGGTTTTACGGCACAGATACGCAGTATTTT.

This clonotype was seen at least ten times. The chain links TRBV6-2 or TRBV6-3 to TRBJ1-5; D gene uncertain. CDR3 length equals 14 residues. The V gene lost 5 bases and the J gene lost 3 bases, with 11 bases spanning the gap. Germline values: CDR1 MNHEY, CDR2 SVGEGT. This chain's CDR3 is CASSPRAYNQPQHF. In DNA form, the CDR3 reads TGTGCCAGCAGTCCCCGGGCCTACAATCAGCCCCAGCATTTT.

This chain connects TRBV19 to TRBJ2-2, with TRBD2 matching over 8 bases. V shed 11 bases and J 9 bases; nucleotides not matched to a gene: 14. The CDR3 is 14 amino acids. The germline CDR1 and CDR2 sequences are LNHDA and SQIVND (reference sequence). Here the CDR3 reads CALPTGGGERELFF. Here the CDR3 DNA reads TGTGCCCTTCCGACGGGGGGGGGCGAAAGGGAGCTGTTTTTT.

This clonotype was seen ten or more times. The chain is built from TRBV4-2 and TRBJ1-2, with TRBD1 as a possible D gene (5 bases). The CDR3 sequence is 12 residues long. Germline V gives CDR1 LGHNA, CDR2 YNFKEQ. V was clipped by 1 base and J by 11 bases, with 11 bases between them. CDR3 amino acids: CASSQGGSGYTF. The DNA for the CDR3 is TGTGCCAGCAGCCAAGGGGGGTCTGGTTACACCTTC.